These 11 T cell receptor beta chains were sequenced from one sample in a study of T-cell memory formation after mild COVID-19. TCRdb re-derived calls from the 5' RACE reads in MiXCR, one entry per CDR3 protein. This table has fewer than 650,000 distinct CDR3 sequences, roughly 17% appearing once. Sequenced: PBMCs or a T cell subset sorted from them (not recorded which). The receptors were gathered from an adult woman who had mild COVID-19 (a few samples of this study predate the infection). Cell type and time point are not known.

This clonotype appeared a few times. The chain carries TRBV5-1 and TRBJ2-5; D may be TRBD1 or TRBD2 (5 bases each). The CDR3 spans 13 residues. The ends were cut back, 4 bases at V and 4 bases at J, with 11 bases in the middle. The germline V gene encodes CDR1 SGHRS and CDR2 YFSETQ. CDR3 in amino acids: CASSHYGAETQYF. The CDR3 DNA is TGCGCCAGCAGCCACTACGGGGCAGAGACCCAGTACTTC.

The rearrangement links TRBV10-3 to TRBJ2-5; no clear D gene. Per germline, CDR1 ENHRY and CDR2 SYGVKD. V was shortened by 4 bases and J by 4 bases, with 10 bases between the two germline ends. This CDR3 comprises 13 residues. The CDR3 DNA reads TGTGCCATCAGTGGGGTCTCACGAGAGACCCAGTACTTC. Protein: CAISGVSRETQYF.

This clonotype appeared a few times. The rearrangement joins TRBV4-1 to TRBJ1-4; D unresolved. CDR1 is MGHRA and CDR2 is YSYEKL in the germline V gene. The CDR3 is 16 residues long. Trimming shortened V by 8 bases and J by 2 bases, and 18 bases separated the two germline ends. CDR3 amino acids: CASVGPAVGTNEKLFF. The DNA for the CDR3 is TGCGCCAGCGTCGGGCCGGCGGTCGGGACTAATGAAAAACTGTTTTTT.

V gene TRBV6-5 combines with J gene TRBJ1-2, with 8 bases aligning to TRBD1. Germline loops: CDR1 MNHEY, CDR2 SVGAGI. The CDR3 totals 16 residues. V was clipped by 5 bases and J by 2 bases; unmatched bases: 10. The CDR3 sequence is CASSDTRGQGNYGYTF. The DNA for the CDR3 is TGTGCCAGCAGTGATACGCGTGGACAGGGCAACTATGGCTACACCTTC.

V usage is TRBV20-1 and J usage is TRBJ2-3, with D possibly matching TRBD2 (5 bases). The germline V and J ends were trimmed by 4 bases and 4 bases, with 24 bases remaining between them. Germline V gene data show CDR1 as DFQATT and CDR2 as SNEGSKA (reference sequence). The CDR3 runs 17 residues. For the CDR3, the DNA is TGCAGTGCTACCCACCGGGCTCCACTCGGGATAGCAGATACGCAGTATTTT. Encoded protein: CSATHRAPLGIADTQYF.

V and J are TRBV23-1 and TRBJ2-3; D call uncertain. TRBV23-1 falls under the ORF class, with uncertain function. The CDR3 loop spans 16 amino acids. Trimming shortened V by 3 bases and J by 0 bases, and 13 bases separated the two germline ends. The CDR3 DNA follows: TGCGCCAGCAGTCAGGAGCAGACTTCTAGCACAGATACGCAGTATTTT. Amino acids: CASSQEQTSSTDTQYF.

This chain uses TRBV6-5 with TRBJ2-1, with 11 nucleotides matching TRBD2. Germline loops: CDR1 MNHEY, CDR2 SVGAGI. This CDR3 has 16 amino acids. After removal of 5 bases from V and 7 bases from J, the junction contained 10 bases not matched to a gene. The CDR3 DNA follows: TGTGCCAGCAGTCTAGCTCCGGGACTAGCGGTAAATGAGCAGTTCTTC. It is translated as CASSLAPGLAVNEQFF.

This clonotype was counted only a few times. The chain couples TRBV18 to TRBJ2-1; tentative D call: TRBD2 (6 bases). Germline V gene data show CDR1 as KGHSH and CDR2 as LQKENI. V was cut by 3 bases and J by 10 bases, with 22 bases left in between. This CDR3 has 16 residues. The CDR3 is CASSPPPGTPVFEQFF. CDR3 bases: TGTGCCAGCTCACCTCCCCCCGGGACTCCCGTGTTCGAGCAGTTCTTC.

This clonotype occurred many times. V usage is TRBV13 and J usage is TRBJ1-1, with D tentatively TRBD1 (6 bases). There are 13 residues in the CDR3. Germline-derived CDR1 and CDR2 are PRHDT and FYEKMQ (reference sequence). The ends were cut back, 0 bases at V and 6 bases at J, with 8 bases in the middle. The CDR3 DNA reads as TGTGCCAGCAGCTTAGGACAGGGTTCTGAAGCTTTCTTT. Amino acid sequence: CASSLGQGSEAFF.

This clonotype was observed a few times. This chain uses TRBV7-6 with TRBJ2-1; 10 bases align to TRBD2. The germline CDR1 and CDR2 sequences are SGHVS and FNYEAQ. V was pared by 6 bases and J by 7 bases, with 12 bases of the junction left unmatched. The CDR3 has 16 amino acids. CDR3 DNA sequence: TGTGCCAGCAGTCCCCTGGGGAGCGGGAGGGCAAATGAGCAGTTCTTC. Translation gives CASSPLGSGRANEQFF.

This clonotype came up a few times. V and J are TRBV12-3 or TRBV12-4 and TRBJ2-7, with no clear D. V lost 5 bases, J lost 7 bases, and 18 bases lay in between. The CDR3 is 14 residues long. The CDR3 reads CASSRTGGLREQYF. The CDR3, as DNA: TGTGCCAGCAGTCGTACCGGTGGGCTCCGGGAGCAGTACTTC.